This record covers a single T cell receptor (beta chain). As yet, its antigen is unknown. This specimen belongs to a study of regulatory T cells in long-lasting Graves disease. Study results and caveats: Preferential use of TRBV28, TRBJ1-2 and TRBJ2-5 was seen in persistent disease. Newly diagnosed Graves' patients had higher TCR diversity than persistent ones.

Noted time point: persistent/refractory GD, antithyroid drugs over 5 years with positive TRAb. Researchers made the TCR library from RNA that was extracted from PBMCs. Graves' disease diagnosis relied on American Thyroid Association guidelines. TCR beta libraries were built with iRepertoire HTBI primers and Arm-PCR of CDR3 regions. MiXCR was run by TCRdb on the multiplex PCR reads, yielding one entry per CDR3 protein. This sample has about 660,000 distinct CDR3 sequences; 25% to 30% occur once, and the top ten carry under 55%. Germline values: CDR1 LNHDA, CDR2 SQIVND (reference sequence). This CDR3 contains 14 residues. V lost 2 bases and J lost 3, with 10 bases in between.

This sequence originates from a female donor with Graves disease. This specimen was peripheral blood mononuclear cells (PBMCs), taken when the disease was refractory, from a patient treated with antithyroid drugs. This chain joins TRBV19 and TRBJ1-2; D is undetermined. The CDR3 loop is CASSIRAEHYGYTF. The DNA of the CDR3 is TGTGCCAGTAGTATAAGGGCAGAACACTATGGCTACACCTTC.